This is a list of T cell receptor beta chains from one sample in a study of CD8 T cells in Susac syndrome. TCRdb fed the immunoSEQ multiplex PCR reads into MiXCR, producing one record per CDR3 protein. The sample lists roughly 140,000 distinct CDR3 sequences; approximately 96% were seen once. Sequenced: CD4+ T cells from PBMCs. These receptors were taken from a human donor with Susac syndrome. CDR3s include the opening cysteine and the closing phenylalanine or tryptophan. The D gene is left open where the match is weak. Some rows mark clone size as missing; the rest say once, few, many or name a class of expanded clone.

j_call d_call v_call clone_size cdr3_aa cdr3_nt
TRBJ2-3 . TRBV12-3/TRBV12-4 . CASSFGWPRTDTQYF TGTGCCAGCAGTTTTGGGTGGCCCCGCACAGATACGCAGTATTTT
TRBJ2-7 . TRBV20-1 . CSARGRHEQYF TGCAGTGCTAGAGGGAGGCACGAGCAGTACTTC
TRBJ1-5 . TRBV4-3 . CASSQDLQVGRPQHF TGCGCCAGCAGCCAAGATCTACAGGTCGGGAGGCCCCAGCATTTT
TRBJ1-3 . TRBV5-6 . CASSLDGGSSGNTIYF TGTGCCAGCAGCTTGGATGGGGGGTCCTCTGGAAACACCATATATTTT
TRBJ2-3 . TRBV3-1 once CASSQSTLYTQYF TGTGCCAGCAGCCAATCGACTTTATATACGCAGTATTTT
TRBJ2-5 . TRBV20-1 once CSASFLVRAETQYF TGCAGTGCTAGTTTCCTAGTCCGTGCGGAGACCCAGTACTTC
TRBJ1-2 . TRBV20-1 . CSASKSDRDYGYTF TGCAGTGCTAGTAAGTCAGACAGAGACTATGGCTACACCTTC
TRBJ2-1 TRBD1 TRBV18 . CASSPDRVKDNEQFF TGTGCCAGCTCGCCGGACAGGGTCAAAGACAATGAGCAGTTCTTC
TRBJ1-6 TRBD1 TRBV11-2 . CASTLIPGQGNSPLHF TGTGCCAGCACCCTAATACCTGGACAGGGGAATTCACCCCTCCACTTT
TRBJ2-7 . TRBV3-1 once CASSRLLNPSYEQYF TGTGCCAGCAGCCGACTCTTGAATCCCTCCTACGAGCAGTACTTC
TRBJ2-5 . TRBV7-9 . CASSPFRWPDEETQYF TGTGCCAGCAGCCCCTTCCGATGGCCCGACGAAGAGACCCAGTACTTC
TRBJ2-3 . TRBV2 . CASRRTSGAGTDTQYF TGTGCCAGCAGGAGAACGTCGGGGGCAGGGACAGATACGCAGTATTTT
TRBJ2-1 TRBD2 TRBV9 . CASSDPHSAGGYNEQFF TGTGCCAGCAGCGACCCCCATTCCGCGGGGGGGTACAATGAGCAGTTCTTC
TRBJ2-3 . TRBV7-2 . CASSLTFADTQYF TGTGCCAGCAGCTTAACGTTCGCAGATACGCAGTATTTT
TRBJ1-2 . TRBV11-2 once CASSPLRGPGGYTF TGTGCCAGCAGCCCCCTTCGGGGCCCGGGAGGCTACACCTTC
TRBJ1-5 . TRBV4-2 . CASSQGGDQPQHF TGTGCCAGCAGCCAAGGTGGGGATCAGCCCCAGCATTTT
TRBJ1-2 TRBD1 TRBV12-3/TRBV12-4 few CASSLGQVYGYTF TGTGCCAGCAGTCTAGGACAGGTCTATGGCTACACCTTC
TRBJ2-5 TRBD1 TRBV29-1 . CSVAGTEEAQYF TGCAGCGTTGCCGGGACAGAGGAGGCCCAGTACTTC
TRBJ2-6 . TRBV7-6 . CASSSLDRRNSGANVLTF TGTGCCAGCAGCAGCTTAGACCGGCGGAACTCTGGGGCCAACGTCCTGACTTTC
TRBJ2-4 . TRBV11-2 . CASSFGQLNIQYF TGTGCCAGCAGCTTCGGACAGTTAAACATTCAGTACTTC
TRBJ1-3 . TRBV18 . CASSPTGGTGNTIYF TGTGCCAGCTCACCAACCGGGGGAACTGGAAACACCATATATTTT
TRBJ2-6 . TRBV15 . CATSRDLTKRSGANVLTF TGTGCCACCAGCAGAGATCTAACTAAACGATCTGGGGCCAACGTCCTGACTTTC
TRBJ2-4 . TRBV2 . CASRGPQNIQYF TGTGCCAGCAGGGGCCCACAAAACATTCAGTACTTC
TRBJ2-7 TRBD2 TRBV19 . CASSMGTSGPYEQYF TGTGCCAGTAGTATGGGGACTAGCGGACCCTACGAGCAGTACTTC
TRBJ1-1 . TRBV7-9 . CASSPGTHTEAFF TGTGCCAGCAGCCCGGGGACCCACACTGAAGCTTTCTTT
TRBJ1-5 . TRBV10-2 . CASRSVSSNQPQHF TGCGCCAGCAGAAGCGTAAGTAGCAATCAGCCCCAGCATTTT
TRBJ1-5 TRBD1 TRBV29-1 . CSARDRGGNQPQHF TGCAGCGCCAGGGACAGGGGAGGCAATCAGCCCCAGCATTTT
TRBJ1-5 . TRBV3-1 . CASSLLNQPQHF TGTGCCAGCAGCCTCCTCAATCAGCCCCAGCATTTT
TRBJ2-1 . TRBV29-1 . CSVGVTASYNEQFF TGCAGCGTTGGCGTGACAGCATCCTACAATGAGCAGTTCTTC
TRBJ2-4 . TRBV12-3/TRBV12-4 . CASTRGLELAKNIQYF TGTGCCAGCACCCGCGGGCTAGAACTAGCCAAAAACATTCAGTACTTC
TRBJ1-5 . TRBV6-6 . CAIRGGESNQPQHF TGTGCCATCCGGGGGGGTGAGAGCAATCAGCCCCAGCATTTT
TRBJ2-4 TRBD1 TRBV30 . CAWRQGSKNIQYF TGTGCCTGGAGACAGGGGTCCAAAAACATTCAGTACTTC
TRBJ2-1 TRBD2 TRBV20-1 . CSASGGNNEQFF TGCAGTGCTAGCGGGGGGAACAATGAGCAGTTCTTC
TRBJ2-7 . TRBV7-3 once CAGCQRFYEQYF TGTGCCGGATGCCAGCGGTTCTACGAGCAGTACTTC
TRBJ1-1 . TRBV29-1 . CSVEDTNTEAFF TGCAGCGTTGAAGATACTAACACTGAAGCTTTCTTT
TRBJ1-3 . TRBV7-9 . CASSPGQNSGNTIYF TGTGCCAGCAGCCCAGGACAGAACTCTGGAAACACCATATATTTT
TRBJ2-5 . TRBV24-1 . CATSDPRSQETQYF TGTGCCACCAGTGACCCCCGGTCTCAAGAGACCCAGTACTTC
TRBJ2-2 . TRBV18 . CASSLGLINTGELFF TGTGCCAGCTCATTGGGACTTATCAACACCGGGGAGCTGTTTTTT
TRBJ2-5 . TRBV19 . CASSGLGAAQETQYF TGTGCCAGTAGTGGCCTCGGGGCAGCTCAAGAGACCCAGTACTTC
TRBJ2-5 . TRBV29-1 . CSVAGTLQETQYF TGCAGCGTTGCCGGGACTCTCCAAGAGACCCAGTACTTC
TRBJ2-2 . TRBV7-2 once CASSFGTTGELFF TGTGCCAGCAGCTTTGGGACCACCGGGGAGCTGTTTTTT
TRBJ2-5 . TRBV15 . CATSGDGGQGTQYF TGTGCCACCAGCGGAGACGGAGGTCAAGGAACCCAGTACTTC
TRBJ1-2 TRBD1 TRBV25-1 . CASSRTRTGDGYTF TGTGCCAGCAGTAGGACCAGGACAGGGGATGGCTACACCTTC
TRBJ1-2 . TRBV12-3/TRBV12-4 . CASSAGSYGYTF TGTGCCAGCAGTGCCGGGAGCTATGGCTACACCTTC
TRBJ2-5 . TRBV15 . CATQPARGGQETQYF TGTGCCACCCAACCGGCCAGGGGGGGACAAGAGACCCAGTACTTC
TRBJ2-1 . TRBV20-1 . CSASEGTPEIHEQFF TGCAGTGCTAGCGAGGGCACTCCCGAAATCCATGAGCAGTTCTTC
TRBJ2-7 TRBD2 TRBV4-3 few CASSQGGLAVPPYEQYF TGCGCCAGCAGCCAAGGGGGACTAGCGGTTCCACCCTACGAGCAGTACTTC
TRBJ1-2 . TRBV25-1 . CASSVLGGYTF TGTGCCAGCAGTGTCCTGGGTGGCTACACCTTC
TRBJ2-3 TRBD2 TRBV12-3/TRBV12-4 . CASSLRLAGAPTDTQYF TGTGCCAGCAGTTTAAGGCTAGCGGGGGCTCCCACAGATACGCAGTATTTT
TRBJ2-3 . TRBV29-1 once CSVDRGLADTQYF TGCAGCGTTGACCGGGGGTTGGCAGATACGCAGTATTTT
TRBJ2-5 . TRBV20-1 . CSAEGSGETQYF TGCAGTGCTGAGGGCAGTGGGGAGACCCAGTACTTC
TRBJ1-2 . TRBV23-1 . CASRPPGRVYGYTF TGCGCCAGCCGGCCTCCGGGCAGGGTCTATGGCTACACCTTC
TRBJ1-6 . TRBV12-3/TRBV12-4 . CASSLMGSSNSPLHF TGTGCCAGCAGTTTAATGGGGTCGTCCAATTCACCCCTCCACTTT
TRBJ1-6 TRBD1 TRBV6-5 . CASSTRQGERSYNSPLHF TGTGCCAGCAGTACCCGACAGGGGGAGAGGTCCTATAATTCACCCCTCCACTTT
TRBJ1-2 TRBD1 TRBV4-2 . CASSQEGQGVPGMSGYTF TGTGCCAGCAGCCAAGAAGGACAGGGAGTCCCTGGGATGAGTGGCTACACCTTC
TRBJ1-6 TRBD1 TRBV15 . CATSREGTDNSPLHF TGTGCCACCAGCAGAGAGGGGACAGATAATTCACCCCTCCACTTT
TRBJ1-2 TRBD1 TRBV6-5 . CASSYWTGGYGYTF TGTGCCAGCAGTTACTGGACAGGTGGATATGGCTACACCTTC
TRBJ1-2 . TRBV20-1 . CSARRTAATPLGGYTF TGCAGTGCTAGACGGACGGCGGCTACCCCTCTTGGGGGCTACACCTTC
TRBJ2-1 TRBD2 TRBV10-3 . CAITRLAGGPSEQFF TGTGCCATCACCCGACTAGCGGGGGGGCCTAGTGAGCAGTTCTTC
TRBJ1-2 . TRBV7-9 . CASGTTLDGYTF TGTGCCAGCGGTACGACACTGGATGGCTACACCTTC